This T cell receptor beta chain was obtained from a study of cytomegalovirus exposure and HLA in healthy donors. Study outcomes and limitations: Most TCR beta V segments were productive about 90% or about 30% of the time in an earlier analysis.

From germline, CDR1 is SGDLS and CDR2 YYNGEE. The CDR3 is made up of 14 amino acids. Trimming left V 0 bases short and J 9 bases short, with 13 bases between. Amplification used 60 Vbeta primers and 13 Jbeta primers. Profiling relied on immunoSEQ multiplex PCR, and the TCRdb table lists in-frame clones only, not all of them. Altogether 200,000 or so clones are present, about four fifths being singletons, with the ten largest covering about 6%. A note on this clone: Its matching antigen is unknown.

Sequenced: PBMCs. The V call is TRBV9, the J call TRBJ2-1; perhaps TRBD1 as D (6 bases). This clonotype originated in a woman aged 25 to 39 in good health and CMV-seropositive. CDR3 region: CASSVEDSPFEQFF. In DNA, the CDR3 is TGTGCCAGCAGCGTAGAGGACAGTCCCTTTGAGCAGTTCTTC.